These T cell receptor beta chains were read from a single sample in a study of beta chain features in type 1 diabetes. TCRdb's table, derived via immunoSEQ multiplex PCR, lists solely in-frame clones and lacks some. The sample has hundreds of thousands of clones; 13% are singletons. Sequenced sample: naive CD4+ T cells from blood. The receptor set was obtained from a young man with type 1 diabetes. Each CDR3 is given with its conserved first and last residue. The D gene is left open where the match is weak. Size is stated for part of the rows, as once, few or many counts, or as a class when the clone is expanded.

V gene: TRBV7-8; J gene: TRBJ2-2; clone size: few; D gene: .; CDR3 length: 16; CDR3 DNA: TGTGCCAGCAGCTTAAAAACAGGGTCGAACACCGGGGAGCTGTTTTTT; CDR3 protein: CASSLKTGSNTGELFF
V gene: TRBV20-1; J gene: TRBJ1-6; clone size: .; D gene: .; CDR3 length: 11; CDR3 DNA: TGCAGTGCTAGAGATCTCCCGTCCCTCCACTTT; CDR3 protein: CSARDLPSLHF
V gene: TRBV7-8; J gene: TRBJ1-1; clone size: .; D gene: .; CDR3 length: 15; CDR3 DNA: TGTGCCAGCAGCCCCTGGACCGAGAAGGGCACTGAAGCTTTCTTT; CDR3 protein: CASSPWTEKGTEAFF
V gene: TRBV7-6; J gene: TRBJ2-1; clone size: .; D gene: .; CDR3 length: 15; CDR3 DNA: TGTGCCAGCAGCCCTAAAGGGTTAGGGGGTGTTGAGCAGTTCTTC; CDR3 protein: CASSPKGLGGVEQFF
V gene: TRBV6-6; J gene: TRBJ2-2; clone size: few; D gene: TRBD2; CDR3 length: 16; CDR3 DNA: TGTGCCAGCAGGGACGCGGCGGGGGGCGGCACCGGGGAGCTGTTTTTT; CDR3 protein: CASRDAAGGGTGELFF
V gene: TRBV5-1; J gene: TRBJ2-1; clone size: few; D gene: .; CDR3 length: 16; CDR3 DNA: TGCGCCAGCGTTGAATCAGGGACGAGCTCCTACAATGAGCAGTTCTTC; CDR3 protein: CASVESGTSSYNEQFF
V gene: TRBV30; J gene: TRBJ2-7; clone size: few; D gene: TRBD2; CDR3 length: 17; CDR3 DNA: TGTGCCTGGAGTGTACCTTCTAGCGGGGGCCCATCCTACGAGCAGTACTTC; CDR3 protein: CAWSVPSSGGPSYEQYF
V gene: TRBV4-1; J gene: TRBJ2-1; clone size: .; D gene: TRBD2; CDR3 length: 18; CDR3 DNA: TGCGCCAGCAGCCAAGCTAGCGGGGGGCCTAGCTCCTACAATGAGCAGTTCTTC; CDR3 protein: CASSQASGGPSSYNEQFF
V gene: TRBV5-1; J gene: TRBJ1-1; clone size: .; D gene: .; CDR3 length: 13; CDR3 DNA: TGCGCCAGCAGCTTGGCGACGGCCACTGAAGCTTTCTTT; CDR3 protein: CASSLATATEAFF
V gene: TRBV28; J gene: TRBJ1-2; clone size: .; D gene: TRBD1; CDR3 length: 13; CDR3 DNA: TGTGCCAGCAGCCGGACAGGGATGGATGGCTACACCTTC; CDR3 protein: CASSRTGMDGYTF
V gene: TRBV29-1; J gene: TRBJ2-3; clone size: few; D gene: .; CDR3 length: 13; CDR3 DNA: TGCAGCGTTGAAACCCCCGGACGAGCTACGCAGTATTTT; CDR3 protein: CSVETPGRATQYF
V gene: TRBV4-1; J gene: TRBJ1-2; clone size: few; D gene: TRBD1; CDR3 length: 15; CDR3 DNA: TGCGCCAGCAGCCCCCAGGGGGCGCCCCACTATGGCTACACCTTC; CDR3 protein: CASSPQGAPHYGYTF
V gene: TRBV30; J gene: TRBJ1-5; clone size: .; D gene: .; CDR3 length: 13; CDR3 DNA: TGTGCCTGGAAAGGGGCCTCCAATCAGCCCCAGCATTTT; CDR3 protein: CAWKGASNQPQHF
V gene: TRBV6-6; J gene: TRBJ1-5; clone size: .; D gene: .; CDR3 length: 15; CDR3 DNA: TGTGCCAGCAGTTCCCGTCAAAGGCTCAATCAGCCCCAGCATTTT; CDR3 protein: CASSSRQRLNQPQHF
V gene: TRBV19; J gene: TRBJ1-2; clone size: few; D gene: .; CDR3 length: 13; CDR3 DNA: TGTGCCAGTAGAAAGCGTCCTAACTATGGCTACACCTTC; CDR3 protein: CASRKRPNYGYTF
V gene: TRBV5-1; J gene: TRBJ1-3; clone size: few; D gene: .; CDR3 length: 17; CDR3 DNA: TGCGCCAGCAGCTGGAGTGGTCCGGACAGCTCTGGAAACACCATATATTTT; CDR3 protein: CASSWSGPDSSGNTIYF